This T cell receptor beta chain was sequenced for a study of blood T cell repertoires in COVID-19. Background on the study: Donors in the United States, Italy and Spain gave samples during acute or convalescent COVID-19. The cDNA or gDNA used as material had been derived from T cells, B-cell-depleted T cells, or PBMCs.

CDR1 MDHEN and CDR2 SYDVKM come from the germline V gene. CDR3 length equals 12 residues. V lost 10 bases, J lost 12 bases, and 11 bases stayed unmatched. Authors' processing steps: Reference gene primer amplification gave nucleated cell count estimates. Method: immunoSEQ multiplex PCR; TCRdb's copy keeps in-frame clones and lacks some. From that table come the V and J calls and clone size; the DNA was used to work out D and trimming. The repertoire includes around 93,000 clones, about 75% of them detected once, and roughly 9.8% sits in the top ten. Sequencing was performed on peripheral blood. The origin of this receptor is a woman aged 80 or over with acute or convalescent COVID-19. The chain carries TRBV28 and TRBJ2-1, with 8 bases lining up with TRBD1. CDR3 sequence: CATQPADRGQFF. The CDR3, as DNA: TGTGCCACCCAGCCGGCTGACAGGGGGCAGTTCTTC.